This T cell receptor (beta chain) was captured by sequencing in a study of cytomegalovirus exposure and HLA in healthy donors. Overall study context: Previous work identified some 120 million unique TCR beta sequences from about 200 million T cells.

PCR primers comprised 60 Vbeta and 13 Jbeta primers. Sequenced by immunoSEQ multiplex PCR; TCRdb stores in-frame clones only, minus some. Among 100,000 to 150,000 clones listed, about 81% were seen once. V trimming: 6 bases; J trimming: 3 bases; junction bases outside the gene matches: 11. Per the germline V gene, CDR1 is SGHTA and CDR2 is FQGNSA. This CDR3 region has 15 residues. The TCR comes from a woman in her thirties or forties in good health and CMV-seropositive. The sample taken for sequencing was PBMCs. V is TRBV7-2 and J is TRBJ2-7; 7 bases line up with TRBD2. CDR3 sequence: CASRPGPAGNYEQYF. The CDR3 DNA sequence: TGTGCCAGCAGACCGGGACCAGCGGGGAACTACGAGCAGTACTTC.